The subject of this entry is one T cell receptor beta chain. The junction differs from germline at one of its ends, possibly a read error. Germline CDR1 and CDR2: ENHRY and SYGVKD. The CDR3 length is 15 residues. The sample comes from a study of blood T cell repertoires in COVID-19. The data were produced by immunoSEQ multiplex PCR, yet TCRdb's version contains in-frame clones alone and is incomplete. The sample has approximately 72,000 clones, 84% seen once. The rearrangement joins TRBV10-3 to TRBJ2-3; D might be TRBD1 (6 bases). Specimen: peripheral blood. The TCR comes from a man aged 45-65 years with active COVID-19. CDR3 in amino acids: CAINGQDRPTNTQYF. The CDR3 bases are TGTGCCATCAATGGGCAGGACAGACCCACAAATACGCAGTATTTT.